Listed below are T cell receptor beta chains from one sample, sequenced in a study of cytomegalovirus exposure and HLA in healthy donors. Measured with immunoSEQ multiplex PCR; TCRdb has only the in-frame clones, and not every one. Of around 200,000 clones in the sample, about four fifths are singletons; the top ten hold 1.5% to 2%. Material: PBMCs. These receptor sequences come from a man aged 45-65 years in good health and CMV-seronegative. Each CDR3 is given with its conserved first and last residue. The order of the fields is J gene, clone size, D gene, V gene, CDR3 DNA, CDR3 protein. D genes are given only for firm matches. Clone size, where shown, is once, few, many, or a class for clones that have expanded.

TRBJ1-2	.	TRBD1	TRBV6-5	TGTGCCAGCAGTTACTCGAGAGGGACAGCCTATGGCTACACCTTC	CASSYSRGTAYGYTF
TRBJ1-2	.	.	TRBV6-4	TGTGCCAGCAGTGATCTCCCCGGGGGAGGTGTCTATGGCTACACCTTC	CASSDLPGGGVYGYTF
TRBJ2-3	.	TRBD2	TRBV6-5	TGTGCCAGCAGTTACTCCTTAGCGGGGGGGGTGACGCAGTATTTT	CASSYSLAGGVTQYF
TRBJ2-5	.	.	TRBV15	TGTGCCACCAGTATAAGGGGAGAGACCCAGTACTTC	CATSIRGETQYF
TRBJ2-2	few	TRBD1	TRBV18	TGTGCCACCCCCCGAGACAGGGAGAACACCGGGGAGCTGTTTTTT	CATPRDRENTGELFF
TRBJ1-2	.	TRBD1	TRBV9	TGTGCCAGCAGCCCCCAATCCGACAGGGAATGGAGCGGCTACACCTTC	CASSPQSDREWSGYTF
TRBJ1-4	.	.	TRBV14	TGTGCCAGCAGCCCGCGGTCTGACAGGCCTAATGAAAAACTGTTTTTT	CASSPRSDRPNEKLFF
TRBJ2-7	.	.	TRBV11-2	TGTGCCAGCAGCATAACGAGGGAGCAGTACTTC	CASSITREQYF
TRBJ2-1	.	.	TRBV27	TGTGCCAGCAGCCAGACTAGTCCCCCCTACAATGAGCAGTTCTTC	CASSQTSPPYNEQFF
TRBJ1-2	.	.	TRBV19	TGTGCCAGTAGTAGTGGACAGACTTCGATCTATGGCTACACCTTC	CASSSGQTSIYGYTF
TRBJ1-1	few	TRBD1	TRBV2	TGTGCCAGCAAACCCCAGGGGGCGAGTACTGAAGCTTTCTTT	CASKPQGASTEAFF
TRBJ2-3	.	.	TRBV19	TGTGCCAGTAGTATAGGCCTAGCGGATACGCAGTATTTT	CASSIGLADTQYF
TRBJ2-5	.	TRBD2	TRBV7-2	TGTGCCAGCAGCTTACCGGGACTAGCTGGTAAAGGGACCCAGTACTTC	CASSLPGLAGKGTQYF
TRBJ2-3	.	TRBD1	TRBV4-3	TGCGCCAGCAGCCGCACAGGGGGATGGACAGATACGCAGTATTTT	CASSRTGGWTDTQYF
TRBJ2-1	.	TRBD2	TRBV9	TGTGCCAGCAGCGGCGGACTAGCGGGAGTAGCTGAGCAGTTCTTC	CASSGGLAGVAEQFF
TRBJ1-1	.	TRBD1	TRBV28	TGTGCCAGCAGTTCTGCGACAGGGGGCGGCACTGAAGCTTTCTTT	CASSSATGGGTEAFF
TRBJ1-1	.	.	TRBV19	TGTGCCAGTACAGGGCGCGCTGAAGCTTTCTTT	CASTGRAEAFF
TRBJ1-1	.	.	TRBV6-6	TGTGCCAGCAGTTCGCGGGGGGCGGGCACTGAAGCTTTCTTT	CASSSRGAGTEAFF
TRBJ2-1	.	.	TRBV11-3	TGTGCCAGCAGCTCGGCCCAAGACGGGGAGTTTTACAATGAGCAGTTCTTC	CASSSAQDGEFYNEQFF
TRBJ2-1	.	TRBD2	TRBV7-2	TGTGCCAGCAGCTTAATAGCGGGAGGAGGCAATGAGCAGTTCTTC	CASSLIAGGGNEQFF
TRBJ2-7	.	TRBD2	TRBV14	TGTGCCAGCAGCCACCATACTAGCGGGGGGTACGAGCAGTACTTC	CASSHHTSGGYEQYF
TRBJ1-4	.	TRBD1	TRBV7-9	TGTGCCAGCACGACAGGGTCTTTGGAAAAACTGTTTTTT	CASTTGSLEKLFF
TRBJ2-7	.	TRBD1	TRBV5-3	TGTGCCAGAAGCCCGATATGGACAGGGTTCGAGCAGTACTTC	CARSPIWTGFEQYF
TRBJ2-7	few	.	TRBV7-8	TGTGCCAGCAGCTCCCAGCGCCTCTCCGAGCAGTACTTC	CASSSQRLSEQYF
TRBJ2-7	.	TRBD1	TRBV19	TGTGCCAGTAGTCGGGGGGACAGGGGCACCGAGCAGTACTTC	CASSRGDRGTEQYF
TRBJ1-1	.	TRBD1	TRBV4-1	TGCGCCAGCAGCCATGCCGACAGGGGAGTGGGCACTGAAGCTTTCTTT	CASSHADRGVGTEAFF
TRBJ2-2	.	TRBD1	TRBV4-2	TGTGCCAGCAGCCACGGAACAGGGGCGGGCACCGGGGAGCTGTTTTTT	CASSHGTGAGTGELFF
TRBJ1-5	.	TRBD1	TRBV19	TGTGCCAGTAGTTTGGGGGACAGGGGGCGGGGGCCCCAGCATTTT	CASSLGDRGRGPQHF
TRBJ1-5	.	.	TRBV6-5	TGTGCCAGCAGCACGGGACTGTACCATCAGCCCCAGCATTTT	CASSTGLYHQPQHF
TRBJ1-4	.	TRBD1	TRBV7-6	TGTGCCAGCAGCTTATTAGGACAGGTTAATGAAAAACTGTTTTTT	CASSLLGQVNEKLFF
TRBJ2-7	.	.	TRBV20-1	TGCAGTGCCACTCCGTCCTACGAGCAGTACTTC	CSATPSYEQYF
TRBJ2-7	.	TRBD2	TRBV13	TGTGCCAGCAGCCGGACTAGCGTTGGAGAGCAGTACTTC	CASSRTSVGEQYF
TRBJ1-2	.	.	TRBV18	TGTGCCAACTCACCACTCCAGGGGGGCTACACCTTC	CANSPLQGGYTF
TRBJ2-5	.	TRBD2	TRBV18	TGTGCCAGCTCACCACCGGCGAGCGGGGGAGAGACCCAGTACTTC	CASSPPASGGETQYF
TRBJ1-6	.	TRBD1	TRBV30	TGTGCCTGGAGTACCGGGACAGGGAATTCACCCCTCCACTTT	CAWSTGTGNSPLHF
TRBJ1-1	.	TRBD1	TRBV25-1	TGTGCCAGCAGACCGACAGGGATGAAAGCGGTTGAAGCTTTCTTT	CASRPTGMKAVEAFF
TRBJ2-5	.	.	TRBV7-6	TGTGCCAGCAGCTTCGTGTGGGAGGCCGGGGAGACCCAGTACTTC	CASSFVWEAGETQYF
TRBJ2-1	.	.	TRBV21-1	TGTGCCAGCAGCATAGGGCAGCGGACTAGCGGGAGTCCCTACAATGAGCAGTTCTTC	CASSIGQRTSGSPYNEQFF
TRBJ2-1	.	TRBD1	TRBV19	TGTGCCAGTAGTATTTCGGACAGGGCCAATGAGCAGTTCTTC	CASSISDRANEQFF
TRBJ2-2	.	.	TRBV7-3	TGTGCCAGCAGCCCAGGACAGTATCACGGGGAGCTGTTTTTT	CASSPGQYHGELFF
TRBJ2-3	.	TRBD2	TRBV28	TGTGCCAGCAGTTTATTAGCGGGAGCAGATACGCAGTATTTT	CASSLLAGADTQYF
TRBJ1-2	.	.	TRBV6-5	TGTGCCAGCAGTTACCGTGGTTCGGGAACTGGCTACACCTTC	CASSYRGSGTGYTF
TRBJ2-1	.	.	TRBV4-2	TGTGCCAGCAGCCAAGATTCCCCCGGGTCCACTACTCGGTACAATGAGCAGTTCTTC	CASSQDSPGSTTRYNEQFF
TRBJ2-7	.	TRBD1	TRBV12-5	TGTGCTAGTGGTTCGCTACAGGGGATGGGCGAGCAGTACTTC	CASGSLQGMGEQYF
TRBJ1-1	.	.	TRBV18	TGTGCCAGCTCACCAAACGGGGTCGGAGGTGAAGCTTTCTTT	CASSPNGVGGEAFF
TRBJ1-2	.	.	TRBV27	TGTGCCACCCTAAGTTGGTACGAGGGCTACACCTTC	CATLSWYEGYTF
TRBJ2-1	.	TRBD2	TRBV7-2	TGTGCCAGCAGCTTAGGGGGGGGACTTATGAGTTCCTACAATGAGCAGTTCTTC	CASSLGGGLMSSYNEQFF
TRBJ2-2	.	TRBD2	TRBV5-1	TGCGCCAGCAGCCGCCCGACTAGCGGGCCCGCGAACACCGGGGAGCTGTTTTTT	CASSRPTSGPANTGELFF
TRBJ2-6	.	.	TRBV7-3	TGTGCCAGCAGCCCCCTCCCGGGACTGTTCTCTGGGGCCAACGTCCTGACTTTC	CASSPLPGLFSGANVLTF
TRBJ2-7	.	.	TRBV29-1	TGCAGCGTCGGAGGAAAACTACAGAGCACATCGGGCGAGCAGTACTTC	CSVGGKLQSTSGEQYF
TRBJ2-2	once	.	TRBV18	TGTGCCAGCTCACGAAGAACAGGGAACACCGGGGAGCTGTTTTTT	CASSRRTGNTGELFF
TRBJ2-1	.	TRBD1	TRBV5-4	TGTGCCAGCAGCGTGGGACAGGGCCGAAACAATGAGCAGTTCTTC	CASSVGQGRNNEQFF
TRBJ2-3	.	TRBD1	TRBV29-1	TGCAGCGTACAGGGACAGGGCACAGATACGCAGTATTTT	CSVQGQGTDTQYF
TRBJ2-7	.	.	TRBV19	TGTGCCAGTAGTACCCGACAGACATACGAGCAGTACTTC	CASSTRQTYEQYF
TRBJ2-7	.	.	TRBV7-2	TGTGCCAGCAGCCACGACCCGACAGGCTACGCCTCCTACGAGCAGTACTTC	CASSHDPTGYASYEQYF
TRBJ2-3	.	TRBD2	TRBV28	TGTGCCATCATGAACGGGAGGACAGATACGCAGTATTTT	CAIMNGRTDTQYF
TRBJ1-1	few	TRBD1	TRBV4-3	TGCGCCAGCAGGTTTCAGGGGGGGAACACTGAAGCTTTCTTT	CASRFQGGNTEAFF